The 29 T cell receptor beta chains in this list originate from one sample, sequenced in a study of cytomegalovirus exposure and HLA in healthy donors. A multiplex PCR was run with 60 Vbeta primers and 13 Jbeta primers. TCRdb keeps only in-frame clones here, not all; method: immunoSEQ multiplex PCR. The sample shows around 300,000 clones, about 87% of them seen only once. Sequences were obtained from PBMCs. The origin of the receptors is a woman between 18 and 30 years old in good health and CMV-seronegative.

The rearrangement uses TRBV7-9 and TRBJ2-3; no clear D. V lost 5 bases, J lost 3 bases, and 12 bases lay in between. The length of the CDR3 is 14 residues. Germline loops: CDR1 SEHNR, CDR2 FQNEAQ (reference sequence). CDR3 protein: CASSPRADTDTQYF. The DNA for the CDR3 is TGTGCCAGCAGCCCTCGCGCGGATACAGATACGCAGTATTTT.

The chain employs TRBV5-6 and TRBJ2-3, with unresolved D. The CDR3 spans 14 residues. The V gene lost 4 bases and the J gene lost 4 bases, with 13 bases spanning the gap. The germline gives CDR1 SGHDT, CDR2 YYEEEE. The CDR3 DNA follows: TGTGCCAGCAGCCCGGGTCCTTCGGCAGATACGCAGTATTTT. As protein: CASSPGPSADTQYF.

This clone was counted a few times. The V and J genes are TRBV4-1 and TRBJ1-5; 8 bases fit TRBD1. CDR1 MGHRA and CDR2 YSYEKL come from the germline V gene. Losses at the gene ends were 6 bases for V and 7 bases for J; bases not matched to a gene: 8. The CDR3 is made up of 14 amino acids. The CDR3 DNA follows: TGCGCCAGCAGTGATGGACAGGGCGGCCAGCCCCAGCATTTT. Protein product: CASSDGQGGQPQHF.

V is TRBV27 and J is TRBJ2-7; 10 nucleotides agree with TRBD1. CDR1 is MNHEY, CDR2 SMNVEV, per germline (reference sequence). This CDR3 is built from 14 residues. V was pared by 6 bases and J by 7 bases, with 9 bases of the junction left unmatched. The CDR3 DNA reads as TGTGCCAGCAGCGCCGGACAGGGGGTGGGTGAGCAGTACTTC. Amino acid sequence: CASSAGQGVGEQYF.

V and J are TRBV7-3 and TRBJ2-3, with 7 positions matching TRBD2. The length of the CDR3 is 16 residues. Germline values: CDR1 SGHTA, CDR2 FQGTGA. J was trimmed by 4 bases and V by 3 bases; bases with no gene match: 10. The CDR3 nucleotides read TGTGCCAGCAGCTTGGCAGGGAGGGGTTTATCAGATACGCAGTATTTT. Protein: CASSLAGRGLSDTQYF.

The genes are TRBV15 and TRBJ1-1, with D perhaps matching TRBD1 (6 bases). V shed 1 base and J shed 5 bases, with 11 bases lying between them. This CDR3 comprises 14 residues. Germline-derived CDR1 and CDR2 are LNHNV and YYDKDF (reference sequence). CDR3 in DNA: TGTGCCACCAGCAGAGGGACAGCCGGGACTGAAGCTTTCTTT. Encoded protein: CATSRGTAGTEAFF.

In this sample, this clone turned up a few times. V usage is TRBV23-1 and J usage is TRBJ1-4; no firm D call. Being an ORF, TRBV23-1 has a function that is uncertain. The V end lost 6 bases, the J end lost 8 bases, and 16 bases lay between the germline ends. This CDR3 region has 14 residues. The CDR3 bases are TGCGCCAGCAGGGCGGAGCCGGGAGGGGAAAAACTGTTTTTT. This encodes CASRAEPGGEKLFF.

The chain has TRBV11-2 and TRBJ2-5; 7 bases fit TRBD1. The J segment lost 2 bases and the V segment lost 5 bases, leaving 5 bases of the junction unmatched. This CDR3 is built from 14 residues. Germline CDR1 is SGHAT and CDR2 is FQNNGV. The CDR3 DNA follows: TGTGCCAGCAGCACATCGACAGGGCAAGAGACCCAGTACTTC. Its translation: CASSTSTGQETQYF.

This chain links TRBV6-6 with TRBJ1-1; TRBD1 is a possible D gene (6 bases). V was cut by 5 bases and J by 0 bases, with 16 bases left in between. CDR1 is MNHNY, CDR2 SVGAGI, per germline (reference sequence). This CDR3 region has 16 residues. Here the CDR3 reads CASSPRGIDMNTEAFF. In DNA form, the CDR3 reads TGTGCCAGCAGTCCGAGGGGGATCGACATGAACACTGAAGCTTTCTTT.

The gene calls are TRBV9 and TRBJ2-3; 10 positions match TRBD2. The CDR3 has 16 amino acids. Trimming removed 4 bases from V and 3 bases from J; junction bases left unmatched: 8. Germline assignment: CDR1 SGDLS and CDR2 YYNGEE. The CDR3 here is CASSRRLAGLTDTQYF. CDR3 DNA: TGTGCCAGCAGCCGACGACTAGCGGGTTTGACAGATACGCAGTATTTT.

A note on this clone: The germline gene is not matched at one end of the junction; a read error may be the cause. This sample includes further DNA sequences coding for the same CDR3. The chain has TRBV6-1 and TRBJ1-6; maybe TRBD1 (6 bases). The CDR3 runs to 16 residues. The germline gives CDR1 MNHNS, CDR2 SASEGT. CDR3 nucleotides: TGTGCCAGCAGTGAAGACTGGACAGTTTATAATTCCCCCCTCCACTTT. This encodes CASSEDWTVYNSPLHF.

This chain links TRBV10-2 with TRBJ2-1; TRBD2 matches 7 bases. This CDR3 region has 16 residues. The V and J ends lost 2 bases and 5 bases, in that order; junction bases with no gene match: 9. Germline V gene lookup returns CDR1 WSHSY and CDR2 SAAADI. The CDR3 loop is CASSELKTGLNNEQFF. The CDR3 DNA reads as TGCGCCAGCAGTGAGCTAAAGACGGGACTAAACAATGAGCAGTTCTTC.

V and J are TRBV9 and TRBJ1-1, with D possibly being TRBD1 (5 bases). Germline CDR1 and CDR2: SGDLS and YYNGEE. The V and J ends lost 4 bases and 3 bases respectively, with 16 bases between them. This CDR3 contains 15 residues. CDR3 sequence (DNA): TGTGCCAGCAGCCCCCGGGGGATGAGGGACACTGAAGCTTTCTTT. Translation gives CASSPRGMRDTEAFF.

This chain uses TRBV28 with TRBJ1-4, with 9 nucleotides matching TRBD1. V trimming: 2 bases; J trimming: 7 bases; junction bases outside the gene matches: 5. There are 15 residues in the CDR3. Germline assignment: CDR1 MDHEN and CDR2 SYDVKM. CDR3 sequence: CASSLNRGLLEKLFF. CDR3 DNA sequence: TGTGCCAGCAGTTTAAACAGGGGGCTACTTGAAAAACTGTTTTTT.

V usage is TRBV9 and J usage is TRBJ2-7, with 12 bases fitting TRBD2. This CDR3 comprises 17 residues. V was pared by 4 bases and J by 4 bases, with 12 bases of the junction left unmatched. Germline V lookup: CDR1 SGDLS, CDR2 YYNGEE. CDR3 amino acids: CASSPKAASGGVYEQYF. The CDR3 region has the DNA TGTGCCAGCAGCCCGAAGGCAGCTAGCGGGGGGGTATACGAGCAGTACTTC.

This chain uses TRBV18 with TRBJ2-3; 7 bases align to TRBD2. The J segment lost 0 bases and the V segment lost 3 bases, leaving 12 bases of the junction unmatched. Germline assignment: CDR1 KGHSH and CDR2 LQKENI. This CDR3 is built from 18 residues. The CDR3 DNA is TGTGCCAGCTCACCTTCCCTCCGCCAAGCGGGAAGCACAGATACGCAGTATTTT. This translates into CASSPSLRQAGSTDTQYF. The full variable domain, rest sourced from reference TRBV18 and TRBJ2-3, is NAGVMQNPRHLVRRRGQEARLRCSPMKGHSHVYWYRQLPEEGLKFMVYLQKENIIDESGMPKERFSAEFPKEGPSILRIQQVVRGDSAAYFCASSPSLRQAGSTDTQYFGPGTRLTVL.

This clone was counted a few times. The chain combines TRBV7-6 with TRBJ2-3; 9 bases match TRBD2. CDR3 length: 15 amino acids. Germline V gene sequence: CDR1 SGHVS, CDR2 FNYEAQ. The ends lost 1 base at V and 2 bases at J; junction bases unmatched: 1. This CDR3 reads CASSLERGDTDTQYF. The CDR3 DNA is TGTGCCAGCAGCTTAGAGCGGGGGGACACAGATACGCAGTATTTT.

The rearrangement joins TRBV30 to TRBJ1-1; D remains unclear. The CDR3 length is 13 residues. Germline lookup yields CDR1 GTSNPN and CDR2 SVGIG (reference sequence). V was trimmed by 3 bases and J by 6 bases, leaving 14 bases between them. The CDR3 protein is CAWSVTASPEAFF. The CDR3 nucleotides read TGTGCCTGGAGCGTAACTGCAAGCCCTGAAGCTTTCTTT.

This clone was counted a single time. The CDR3 region is CASSLISSDSGGPRSPEQYF. The CDR3 nucleotides read TGTGCCAGCAGTTTAATATCTTCGGATAGCGGGGGGCCTCGATCCCCCGAGCAGTACTTC. The chain recombines TRBV28 with TRBJ2-7; 10 nucleotides line up with TRBD2. Germline CDR1 is MDHEN and CDR2 is SYDVKM. Trimming took 2 bases from V and 6 from J; bases not matched to a gene: 22. This CDR3 is 20 amino acids long.

This clone was seen a handful of times. The rearrangement links TRBV5-4 to TRBJ1-4, with a tentative D call TRBD1 (5 bases). The V end was cut by 4 bases, the J end by 8 bases, with 15 bases between. The CDR3 has 14 residues. CDR1 is SGHNT and CDR2 is YYREEE in the germline V gene (reference sequence). The CDR3 loop is CASSPGRGNEKLFF. The CDR3 DNA reads as TGTGCCAGCAGCCCCGGGAGGGGAAACGAAAAACTGTTTTTT. Supplemented by reference TRBV5-4 and TRBJ1-4, the full variable domain reads ETGVTQSPTHLIKTRGQQVTLRCSSQSGHNTVSWYQQALGQGPQFIFQYYREEENGRGNFPPRFSGLQFPNYSSELNVNALELDDSALYLCASSPGRGNEKLFFGSGTQLSVL.

This sequence joins TRBV7-2 and TRBJ2-1; no clear D. This CDR3 spans 14 amino acids. V was shortened by 0 bases and J by 3 bases, with 6 bases between the two germline ends. CDR1 is SGHTA, CDR2 FQGNSA, per germline. The CDR3 reads CASSLASLYNEQFF. CDR3 sequence (DNA): TGTGCCAGCAGCTTAGCTTCCCTCTACAATGAGCAGTTCTTC.

V and J are TRBV19 and TRBJ2-3, with D maybe TRBD2 (5 bases). Trimming cost V 3 bases and J 5 bases, with 12 bases left between them. CDR3 size: 14 residues. The germline CDR1 and CDR2 sequences are LNHDA and SQIVND (reference sequence). This CDR3 reads CASSIDSGRDTQYF. The CDR3 coding sequence is TGTGCCAGTAGTATTGATTCGGGAAGAGATACGCAGTATTTT.

The chain uses TRBV5-4 and TRBJ1-1; 9 bases fit TRBD1. Germline V gives CDR1 SGHNT, CDR2 YYREEE (reference sequence). CDR3 length equals 13 residues. The junction had 2 bases not matched to a gene; V was cut back by 4 bases and J by 4 bases. In DNA, the CDR3 is TGTGCCAGCAGCACGGACAGGGGCACTGAAGCTTTCTTT. Its protein is CASSTDRGTEAFF.

This chain uses TRBV2 with TRBJ2-5; TRBD2 matches at 8 bases. V lost 6 bases and J lost 3; bases outside the gene matches: 6. CDR3 length: 14 residues. The germline V gene has CDR1 SNHLY and CDR2 FYNNEI. The CDR3 DNA reads as TGTGCCAGCAGAAAGGGACTAGAGAAAGAGACCCAGTACTTC. As protein: CASRKGLEKETQYF. The variable domain in full, with the rest retrieved from reference TRBV2 and TRBJ2-5, is EPEVTQTPSHQVTQMGQEVILRCVPISNHLYFYWYRQILGQKVEFLVSFYNNEISEKSEIFDDQFSVERPDGSNFTLKIRSTKLEDSAMYFCASRKGLEKETQYFGPGTRLLVL.

The CDR3 here is CASSIGQGMGELFF. For the CDR3, the DNA is TGTGCCAGTAGTATAGGGCAGGGGATGGGAGAACTGTTTTTT. J is TRBJ1-4 and V is TRBV19, with D perhaps TRBD1 (6 bases). CDR3 length equals 14 residues. The germline V gene has CDR1 LNHDA and CDR2 SQIVND (reference sequence). Trimming took off 1 base at V and 12 bases at J, with 15 bases between the two ends.

There are a few counts of this clone. Its ends do not fully match the called genes, so a read error is possible. Other DNA sequences in the sample encode the same CDR3. The V and J genes are TRBV5-6 and TRBJ1-6; tentatively, D is TRBD1 (6 bases). Looked up from germline, CDR1 is SGHDT and CDR2 is YYEEEE. The CDR3 runs to 18 residues. The CDR3 region has the DNA TGTGCCAGCAGCTTATATGGTACCGGACAGAACTATAATTCCCCCCTCCACTTT. This encodes CASSLYGTGQNYNSPLHF.

V is TRBV5-1 and J is TRBJ2-5; TRBD2 might be the D (6 bases). The CDR3 is made up of 13 amino acids. Per the germline V gene, CDR1 is SGHRS and CDR2 is YFSETQ. V was cut by 5 bases and J by 1 base, with 9 bases left in between. For the CDR3, the DNA is TGCGCCAGCAGGGAGGGGAGCCAAGAGACCCAGTACTTC. This codes for CASREGSQETQYF.

The chain combines TRBV12-5 with TRBJ2-1, with D tentatively TRBD2 (6 bases). V lost 6 bases and J lost 4, with 16 bases in between. The germline V gene encodes CDR1 LGHNT and CDR2 FRNRAP. The CDR3 is made up of 15 amino acids. The CDR3 coding sequence is TGTGCTAGTGGCGCCTACTGGGGGGAATACAATGAGCAGTTCTTC. It codes for CASGAYWGEYNEQFF. Drawing the rest from reference TRBV12-5 and TRBJ2-1, the complete variable domain is DARVTQTPRHKVTEMGQEVTMRCQPILGHNTVFWYRQTMMQGLELLAYFRNRAPLDDSGMPKDRFSAEMPDATLATLKIQPSEPRDSAVYFCASGAYWGEYNEQFFGPGTRLTVL.

The chain is built from TRBV18 and TRBJ2-3, with 10 bases fitting TRBD2. The trim removed 2 bases at V and 4 bases at J, leaving 6 bases unmatched. CDR1 KGHSH and CDR2 LQKENI come from the germline V gene. CDR3 length: 16 residues. This CDR3 reads CASSPIAGGSSDTQYF. The CDR3 region has the DNA TGTGCCAGCTCACCAATAGCGGGGGGTTCTTCAGATACGCAGTATTTT.